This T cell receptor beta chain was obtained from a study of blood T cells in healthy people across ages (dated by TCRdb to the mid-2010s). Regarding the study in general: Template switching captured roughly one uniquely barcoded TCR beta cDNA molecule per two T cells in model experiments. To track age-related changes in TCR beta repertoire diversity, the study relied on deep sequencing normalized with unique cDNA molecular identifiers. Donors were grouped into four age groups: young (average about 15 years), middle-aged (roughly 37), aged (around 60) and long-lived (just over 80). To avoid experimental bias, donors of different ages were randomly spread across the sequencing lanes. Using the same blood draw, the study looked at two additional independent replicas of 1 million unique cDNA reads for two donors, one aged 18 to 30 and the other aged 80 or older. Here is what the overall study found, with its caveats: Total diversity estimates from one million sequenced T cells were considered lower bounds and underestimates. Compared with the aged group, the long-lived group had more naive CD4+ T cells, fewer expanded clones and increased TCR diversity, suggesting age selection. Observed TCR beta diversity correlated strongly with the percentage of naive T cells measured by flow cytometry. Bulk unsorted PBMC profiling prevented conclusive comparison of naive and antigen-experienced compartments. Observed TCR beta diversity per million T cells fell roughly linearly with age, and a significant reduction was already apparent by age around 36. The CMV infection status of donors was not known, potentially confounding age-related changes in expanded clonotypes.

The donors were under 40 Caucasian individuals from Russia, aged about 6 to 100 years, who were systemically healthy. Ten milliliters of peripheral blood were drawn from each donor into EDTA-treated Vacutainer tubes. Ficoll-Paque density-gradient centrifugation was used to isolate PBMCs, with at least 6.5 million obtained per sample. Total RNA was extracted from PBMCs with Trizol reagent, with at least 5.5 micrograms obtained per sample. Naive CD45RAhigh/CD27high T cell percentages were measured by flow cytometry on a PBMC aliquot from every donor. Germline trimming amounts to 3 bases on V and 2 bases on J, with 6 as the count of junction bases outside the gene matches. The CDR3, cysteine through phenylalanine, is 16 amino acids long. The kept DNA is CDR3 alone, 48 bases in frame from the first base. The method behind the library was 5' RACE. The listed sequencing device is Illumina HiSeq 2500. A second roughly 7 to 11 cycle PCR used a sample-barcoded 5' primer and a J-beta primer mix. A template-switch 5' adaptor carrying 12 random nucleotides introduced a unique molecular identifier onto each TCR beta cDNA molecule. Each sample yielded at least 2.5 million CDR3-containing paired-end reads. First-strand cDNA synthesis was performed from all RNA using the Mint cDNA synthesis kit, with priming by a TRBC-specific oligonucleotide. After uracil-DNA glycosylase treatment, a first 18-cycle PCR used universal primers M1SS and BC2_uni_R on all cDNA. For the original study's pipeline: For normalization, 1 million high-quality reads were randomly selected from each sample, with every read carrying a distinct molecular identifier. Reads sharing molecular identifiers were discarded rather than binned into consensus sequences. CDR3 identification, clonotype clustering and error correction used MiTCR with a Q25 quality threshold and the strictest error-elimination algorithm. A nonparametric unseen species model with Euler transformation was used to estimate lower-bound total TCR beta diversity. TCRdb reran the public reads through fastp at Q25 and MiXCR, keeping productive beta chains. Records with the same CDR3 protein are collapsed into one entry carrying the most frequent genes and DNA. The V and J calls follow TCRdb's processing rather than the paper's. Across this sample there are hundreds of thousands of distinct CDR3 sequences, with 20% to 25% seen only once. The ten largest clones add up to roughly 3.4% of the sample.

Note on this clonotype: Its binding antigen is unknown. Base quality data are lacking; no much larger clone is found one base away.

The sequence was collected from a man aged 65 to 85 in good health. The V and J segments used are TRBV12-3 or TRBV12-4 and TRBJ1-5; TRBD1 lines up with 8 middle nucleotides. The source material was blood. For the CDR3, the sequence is CASSFRTGMGNQPQHF. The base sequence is TGTGCCAGCAGTTTCCGGACAGGGATGGGCAATCAGCCCCAGCATTTT.